These 25 T cell receptor beta chains were all obtained from the same sample, sequenced in a study of T-cell reconstitution after alpha-beta-depleted transplantation in children. Preparation of the TCRbeta library involved a method that used unique molecular identifiers. Using its own MiXCR run on the PCR reads, TCRdb lists one record per CDR3 protein. The sample lists 200,000 to 250,000 distinct CDR3 sequences, more than 7.5% occurring once. This specimen was PBMCs from the stem cell graft donor, taken from the stem cell graft. These receptor sequences come from a human donor who donated a stem cell graft to a child with SCID.

This clonotype has at least ten counts. The V and J genes are TRBV27 and TRBJ2-2, with 9 bases aligning to TRBD2. Losses at the gene ends were 3 bases for V and 8 bases for J; bases not matched to a gene: 7. CDR3 length equals 15 residues. The germline gives CDR1 MNHEY, CDR2 SMNVEV (reference sequence). The CDR3 DNA reads as TGTGCCAGCAGTTTGACCCTAGCGGGACTGGGGGAGCTGTTTTTT. It encodes CASSLTLAGLGELFF.

The sample holds many counts of this clonotype. The chain recombines TRBV7-2 with TRBJ2-3; D may be TRBD2 (6 bases). Per germline, CDR1 SGHTA and CDR2 FQGNSA. V was clipped by 5 bases and J by 0 bases, with 15 bases between them. The CDR3 covers 16 residues. The CDR3 DNA is TGTGCCAGCAGCCCTGCGGGGCACCCCAGCACAGATACGCAGTATTTT. This encodes CASSPAGHPSTDTQYF.

This clonotype has ten or more counts. The V call is TRBV18, the J call TRBJ2-1; D is perhaps TRBD1 (6 bases). Trimming stripped 6 bases from V and 3 bases from J, with 18 bases between. This CDR3 is 16 amino acids long. Per the germline V gene, CDR1 is KGHSH and CDR2 is LQKENI. CDR3 nucleotide sequence: TGTGCCAGCTCCCCCGTGCAGGGGTTGCACTACAATGAGCAGTTCTTC. It specifies CASSPVQGLHYNEQFF. The variable domain in full, completed from reference TRBV18 and TRBJ2-1, reads NAGVMQNPRHLVRRRGQEARLRCSPMKGHSHVYWYRQLPEEGLKFMVYLQKENIIDESGMPKERFSAEFPKEGPSILRIQQVVRGDSAAYFCASSPVQGLHYNEQFFGPGTRLTVL.

At least ten counts were recorded for this clonotype. V gene TRBV6-5 combines with J gene TRBJ1-1; 11 bases fit TRBD1. Trimming at V came to 2 bases and at J to 5 bases, leaving 1 base not matched to a gene. Germline V lookup: CDR1 MNHEY, CDR2 SVGAGI. The CDR3 is made up of 14 amino acids. The CDR3 loop is CASSYGQGATEAFF. The CDR3 nucleotides read TGTGCCAGCAGTTACGGACAGGGGGCGACTGAAGCTTTCTTT.

This clonotype was counted many times. The chain has TRBV7-9 and TRBJ2-7; 9 bases map to TRBD1. V shed 0 bases and J 3 bases; nucleotides not matched to a gene: 3. Germline V gene data show CDR1 as SEHNR and CDR2 as FQNEAQ (reference sequence). The CDR3 has 15 residues. Here the CDR3 reads CASSLAAGQGYEQYF. In DNA form, the CDR3 reads TGTGCCAGCAGCTTAGCTGCGGGACAGGGCTACGAGCAGTACTTC.

This clonotype was picked up many times. The chain recombines TRBV11-2 with TRBJ2-3; no firm D call. There are 15 residues in the CDR3. The V end lost 5 bases, the J end lost 0 bases, and 12 bases lay between the germline ends. Germline CDR1 is SGHAT and CDR2 is FQNNGV. In DNA, the CDR3 is TGTGCCAGCAGCCCCCGAGGATTTAGCACAGATACGCAGTATTTT. This gives the protein CASSPRGFSTDTQYF.

A few counts support this clonotype. This chain uses TRBV20-1 with TRBJ2-5; tentative D call: TRBD2 (6 bases). Between the trimmed V and J ends, which lost 3 bases and 0 bases, there was a span of 11 bases. The CDR3 is made up of 14 amino acids. CDR1 is DFQATT, CDR2 SNEGSKA, per germline (reference sequence). The CDR3 is CSASRDSDQETQYF. CDR3 in DNA: TGCAGTGCTAGCCGGGACTCCGACCAAGAGACCCAGTACTTC.

At least ten counts were recorded for this clonotype. The CDR3 sequence is CASSRRGDRDAEAFF. DNA of the CDR3: TGCGCCAGCAGCCGCCGGGGGGACAGGGACGCTGAAGCTTTCTTT. The chain joins TRBV5-1 to TRBJ1-1; 9 positions agree with TRBD1. The CDR3 runs to 15 residues. Per the germline V gene, CDR1 is SGHRS and CDR2 is YFSETQ. J gave up 6 bases and V 4 bases, and 10 bases lay outside the gene matches.

This clonotype was counted ten times or more. The rearrangement uses TRBV20-1 and TRBJ2-1; D unclear. The CDR3 totals 12 residues. V gave up 2 bases and J gave up 6 bases, with 8 bases separating them. CDR1 is DFQATT, CDR2 SNEGSKA, per germline (reference sequence). In nucleotides, the CDR3 is TGCAGTGCTAGATGGCAGGCCAATGAGCAGTTCTTC. This gives the protein CSARWQANEQFF.

The rearrangement uses TRBV5-1 and TRBJ1-1; D unresolved. Germline CDR1 is SGHRS and CDR2 is YFSETQ. This CDR3 spans 14 amino acids. The V gene lost 4 bases and the J gene lost 5 bases, with 15 bases spanning the gap. The CDR3 protein is CASSPGGMGTEAFF. As DNA, the CDR3 is TGCGCCAGCAGCCCGGGAGGGATGGGGACTGAAGCTTTCTTT.

This clonotype occurred many times. The rearrangement links TRBV7-6 to TRBJ2-1; possibly TRBD2 for D (5 bases). The CDR3 sequence is 13 residues long. Germline-derived CDR1 and CDR2 are SGHVS and FNYEAQ. Between the trimmed V and J ends, which lost 5 bases and 9 bases, there was a span of 14 bases. CDR3 DNA sequence: TGTGCCAGCAGCCCTCTACTAGATACTGAGCAGTTCTTC. Its translation is CASSPLLDTEQFF.

At least ten counts were recorded for this clonotype. The V gene is TRBV12-3 or TRBV12-4, the J gene TRBJ1-4, with a weak D call TRBD1 (6 bases). Trimming stripped 6 bases from V and 7 bases from J, with 15 bases between. The CDR3 has 14 residues. Here the CDR3 DNA reads TGTGCCAGCAGCCTGGGGGGCGAGGGTGAAAAACTGTTTTTT. Its translation: CASSLGGEGEKLFF.

The sample holds many counts of this clonotype. The rearrangement joins TRBV7-2 to TRBJ1-1, with 8 bases that match TRBD1. The germline V gene has CDR1 SGHTA and CDR2 FQGNSA. Unmatched junction bases numbered 0, after V lost 3 bases and J lost 3 bases. This CDR3 comprises 13 residues. The CDR3 sequence is CASSFRGHTEAFF. The CDR3, as DNA: TGTGCCAGCAGCTTCAGGGGGCACACTGAAGCTTTCTTT.

This clonotype was counted many times. The rearrangement links TRBV5-1 to TRBJ1-6, with 8 nucleotides matching TRBD1. Germline assignment: CDR1 SGHRS and CDR2 YFSETQ. The CDR3 sequence is 16 residues long. Trimming removed 6 bases from V and 4 bases from J; junction bases left unmatched: 9. The CDR3 sequence is CASTTGTGGYNSPLHF. The CDR3 DNA sequence: TGCGCCAGCACAACCGGGACAGGAGGTTATAATTCACCCCTCCACTTT.

This clonotype has at least ten counts. The chain joins TRBV25-1 to TRBJ2-3, with a possible D match to TRBD1 (8 bases). V was cut by 8 bases and J by 9 bases, with 15 bases left in between. Per the germline V gene, CDR1 is MGHDK and CDR2 is SYGVNS. CDR3 length equals 12 residues. CDR3 in amino acids: CASRGQGGTQYF. CDR3 nucleotide sequence: TGTGCCAGCCGCGGACAGGGAGGGACGCAGTATTTT.

This clonotype was seen repeatedly, ten times or more. This chain's CDR3 is CASSRTGTGIDEQYF. CDR3 DNA: TGTGCCAGCAGTCGGACCGGGACAGGGATTGACGAGCAGTACTTC. The gene calls are TRBV12-3 or TRBV12-4 and TRBJ2-7; 9 nucleotides agree with TRBD1. V shed 5 bases, J shed 5 bases, and the junction held 10 bases outside the gene matches. This CDR3 comprises 15 residues.

At least ten counts were recorded for this clonotype. DNA of the CDR3: TGCAGTGCTAGAACCCCCAGGGCCCGGGGCCATCAGCCCCAGCATTTT. Protein product: CSARTPRARGHQPQHF. The V gene is TRBV20-1, the J gene TRBJ1-5; maybe TRBD1 (5 bases). Germline CDR1 DFQATT, CDR2 SNEGSKA (reference sequence). Trimming removed 2 bases from V and 5 bases from J, with 19 bases in between. This CDR3 spans 16 amino acids.

This clonotype was counted many times. CDR3 loop: CASSLADPTGELFF. CDR3 bases: TGTGCCAGCAGCTTAGCGGACCCAACCGGGGAGCTGTTTTTT. This chain links TRBV7-8 with TRBJ2-2; D is ambiguous. CDR1 and CDR2 (germline): SGHVS, FQNEAQ. V gave up 0 bases and J gave up 5 bases, with 7 bases separating them. CDR3 length equals 14 residues.

This clonotype occurred many times. The chain has TRBV20-1 and TRBJ1-1; TRBD1 aligns across 8 bases. The CDR3 length is 14 residues. V gave up 6 bases and J gave up 1 base; unmatched junction bases: 7. Germline V gene sequence: CDR1 DFQATT, CDR2 SNEGSKA (reference sequence). This chain's CDR3 is CSATRQGPNTEAFF. Written as DNA, the CDR3 is TGCAGTGCAACCCGACAGGGGCCGAACACTGAAGCTTTCTTT.

To note about this clonotype: One junction end does not reproduce the germline sequence, and a read error may be involved. V is TRBV4-1 and J is TRBJ1-2, with 9 bases matching TRBD1. The CDR3 length is 15 residues. Per germline, CDR1 MGHRA and CDR2 YSYEKL. The CDR3, as DNA: TGCGCCAGCGGCCAAGCCCCGGGACAGGGCTATGGCTACTCCTTC. Translating it yields CASGQAPGQGYGYSF.

This clonotype was counted ten times or more. V is TRBV2 and J is TRBJ2-6; D assignment may be TRBD1 or TRBD2 (5 bases each). The CDR3 runs to 15 residues. V dropped 5 bases and J dropped 4 bases, with 12 bases sitting between them. Germline lookup yields CDR1 SNHLY and CDR2 FYNNEI. The CDR3 coding sequence is TGTGCCAGCAGTTCCAGGGACCCGGGGGCCAACGTCCTGACTTTC. This encodes CASSSRDPGANVLTF.

This clonotype occurred many times. The chain couples TRBV5-1 to TRBJ2-1; D not resolved. Germline assignment: CDR1 SGHRS and CDR2 YFSETQ. The CDR3 extends over 15 amino acids. Trimming took 0 bases from V and 7 from J, leaving 14 bases between them. CDR3 sequence reads: CASSLAGQHVNEQFF. The CDR3 coding sequence is TGCGCCAGCAGCTTGGCCGGCCAACATGTGAATGAGCAGTTCTTC. The whole variable domain, remainder taken from reference TRBV5-1 and TRBJ2-1, is KAGVTQTPRYLIKTRGQQVTLSCSPISGHRSVSWYQQTPGQGLQFLFEYFSETQRNKGNFPGRFSGRQFSNSRSEMNVSTLELGDSALYLCASSLAGQHVNEQFFGPGTRLTVL.

This clonotype was seen repeatedly, ten times or more. V and J are TRBV15 and TRBJ2-1; D possibly matches TRBD1 or TRBD2 (6 bases each). The CDR3 consists of 15 residues. The germline V gene has CDR1 LNHNV and CDR2 YYDKDF (reference sequence). Trimming shortened V by 0 bases and J by 5 bases, and 11 bases separated the two germline ends. Written as DNA, the CDR3 is TGTGCCACCAGCAGAGATTGGGGGGCCCACAATGAGCAGTTCTTC. Protein product: CATSRDWGAHNEQFF.

This clonotype was seen ten or more times. The chain uses TRBV5-1 and TRBJ2-3; 8 positions match TRBD2. V was clipped by 2 bases and J by 2 bases; unmatched bases: 10. This CDR3 has 17 residues. Germline CDR1 reads SGHRS; CDR2 reads YFSETQ. The CDR3 coding sequence is TGCGCCAGCAGCTTATTTCCCACTAGCGGATTCACAGATACGCAGTATTTT. This encodes CASSLFPTSGFTDTQYF.

The gene calls are TRBV4-1 and TRBJ1-2, with TRBD1 as a possible D gene (5 bases). Per germline, CDR1 MGHRA and CDR2 YSYEKL. This CDR3 contains 14 residues. V was pared by 4 bases and J by 3 bases, with 12 bases between. The CDR3, as DNA: TGCGCCAGCAGCCTTAGACAGACCTACTATGGCTACACCTTC. Protein product: CASSLRQTYYGYTF.